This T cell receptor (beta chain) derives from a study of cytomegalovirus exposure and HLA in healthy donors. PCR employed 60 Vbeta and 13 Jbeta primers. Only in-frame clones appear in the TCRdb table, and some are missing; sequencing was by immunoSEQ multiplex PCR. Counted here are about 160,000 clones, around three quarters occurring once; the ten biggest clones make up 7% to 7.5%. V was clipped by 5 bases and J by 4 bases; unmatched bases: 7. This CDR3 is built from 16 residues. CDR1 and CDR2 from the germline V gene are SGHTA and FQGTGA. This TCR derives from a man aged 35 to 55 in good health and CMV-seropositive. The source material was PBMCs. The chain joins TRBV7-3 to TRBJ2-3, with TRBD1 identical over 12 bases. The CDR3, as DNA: TGTGCCAGCAGCCTCTCCGGGACAGGGGGCCCAGATACGCAGTATTTT. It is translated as CASSLSGTGGPDTQYF.